This T cell receptor beta chain stems from a study of T cell clonotyping in hematopoietic cell transplantation (dated by TCRdb to about 2021). A note on the overall study: In the study, approximately 140 blood samples were gathered from approximately 35 consecutive transplant recipients and their related donors. Recruitment of patients was conducted between late 2015 and January 2017, and follow-up was continued until late 2020 or death.

The immunoSEQ assay, a bias-controlled multiplex PCR using V- and J-specific primers, was used to amplify TCR beta CDR3 regions from genomic DNA. In a second PCR step, a proprietary barcode and Illumina adapter sequences were attached to the CDR3 amplicons. An Illumina MiSeq instrument was used for sequencing of the CDR3 libraries. Regarding the original processing steps: immunoSEQ Analyzer 3.0 was used for export and quality control, with R Bioconductor and Immunarch used for downstream analyses. Only productive rearrangements within the normalized downsampled data set were used in the calculation of repertoire metrics. Clonotypes larger than 5 templates in the normalized cohort were defined as pathologically expanded. Repertoire diversity was measured with the Inverse Simpson Index. To capture all clonotypes, CMV-specificity analyses were performed on the non-normalized data set. The immuneACCESS repertoire file appears here via TCRdb, limited to in-frame rearrangements. These files lack a portion of the clones; in checked studies, under half of the deficit traces to unresolved V genes, and the cause of the others is not known. Clone size and the V and J calls come from that table; the DNA yielded D and trimming. Here the sample has 37,000 or so clones; around nine tenths occur a single time. Approximately 2% of the sample belongs to the ten largest clones.

The paper as a whole reports these results and caveats: Donor and pretransplant recipient Inverse Simpson Index values predicted broader posttransplant TCR repertoire diversity. A decrease in recipient TCR diversity was observed after transplant, and a progressive increase in pathologically expanded clonotypes was seen from day 30 to day 180. The sample size was limited, and because cells were not sorted, the contributions of CD4 and CD8 repertoires could not be separated. Just a small fraction of recipient repertoires overlapped with donor repertoires, and more than 95% appeared de novo at the given depth.

Spanning cysteine to phenylalanine, the CDR3 consists of 19 amino acids. Only CDR3 DNA is held: 57 bases, read in frame from base 1. Compared with germline, V lacks 4 bases and J lacks 0 bases; bases without a gene match: 15. Per the germline V gene, SGHTA is the CDR1 and FQGNSA is the CDR2. On this clone itself: Its antigen has not been determined. No much larger clonotype is one base removed from it; base qualities were not supplied.

For TCR beta sequencing, blood samples came from the related transplant donors. Nuclei Lysis Solution was used to extract genomic DNA from fresh or cryopreserved unfractionated peripheral blood mononuclear cells. The source of this sequence is a woman between 40 and 55 years old in good health. Some clones in this sample may be carry-over from other donors' samples. Sample: peripheral blood mononuclear cells. The sequence is built from TRBV7-2 and TRBJ2-1, with TRBD1 identical over 7 junction bases. The DNA is TGTGCCAGCAGCTCCCGTCTCCGAGGACAGGTGGGCTCCTACAATGAGCAGTTCTTC. This gives the protein CASSSRLRGQVGSYNEQFF.